This is a list of T cell receptor beta chains from one sample in a study of TIL therapy for anti-PD-1-resistant metastatic lung cancer. Sequencing used immunoSEQ multiplex PCR; TCRdb keeps in-frame clones, though not all of them. Of more than 90,000 clones in the sample, just over 65% were seen once. The source was tumor tissue, collected at baseline. The origin of the receptors is a person between 25 and 80 years old with non-small cell lung cancer. Both conserved end residues are part of each CDR3. The D gene is left open where the match is weak. Expanded clones are given a class, and other clones once, few, many or no size at all.

CASSLPQGNEKLFF,TGTGCCAGCAGTTTACCACAGGGTAATGAAAAACTGTTTTTT,TRBV28,NA,NA,TRBJ1-4
CASSLGLAGGSNNEQFF,TGTGCCAGCAGCCTGGGACTAGCGGGAGGGTCCAACAATGAGCAGTTCTTC,TRBV7-3,TRBD2,NA,TRBJ2-1
CASSLTPQGVTEAFF,TGTGCCAGCAGCTTGACACCACAGGGGGTCACTGAAGCTTTCTTT,TRBV5-6,TRBD1,NA,TRBJ1-1
CASSQGGEAFF,TGTGCCAGCAGCCAGGGAGGTGAAGCTTTCTTT,TRBV4-2,NA,few,TRBJ1-1
CASSRTGVIDSPLHF,TGTGCCAGCAGTAGGACAGGGGTTATAGATTCACCCCTCCACTTT,TRBV28,TRBD1,NA,TRBJ1-6
CASSKVAGRYEQYF,TGTGCCAGCAGCAAAGTGGCGGGGCGCTACGAGCAGTACTTC,TRBV21-1,NA,few,TRBJ2-7
CASSLIGQTSYEQYF,TGTGCCAGCAGTTTAATCGGACAGACCTCCTACGAGCAGTACTTC,TRBV28,NA,NA,TRBJ2-7
CASSLGQVGTDTQYF,TGTGCCAGCAGCTTGGGACAGGTTGGCACAGATACGCAGTATTTT,TRBV5-6,NA,few,TRBJ2-3
CASSRIFNTEAFF,TGTGCCAGCAGCAGGATCTTCAACACTGAAGCTTTCTTT,TRBV6-6,NA,few,TRBJ1-1
CASSQDPGAGNQPQHF,TGCGCCAGCAGCCAAGATCCTGGGGCAGGCAATCAGCCCCAGCATTTT,TRBV4-1,NA,NA,TRBJ1-5
CAISKTDNTGELFF,TGTGCCATCAGCAAGACTGACAACACCGGGGAGCTGTTTTTT,TRBV10-3,NA,few,TRBJ2-2
CASRPRDSDSPLHF,TGTGCCAGCAGACCCCGGGACAGTGATTCACCCCTCCACTTT,TRBV2,TRBD1,few,TRBJ1-6
CASMSDSWAKETQYF,TGTGCCAGCATGTCGGACAGTTGGGCGAAAGAGACCCAGTACTTC,TRBV3-1/TRBV3-2,NA,once,TRBJ2-5
CATSDPGTGRETQYF,TGTGCCACCAGTGACCCTGGGACAGGGAGGGAGACCCAGTACTTC,TRBV24-1,TRBD1,NA,TRBJ2-5
CASSHDDLAGGDTQYF,TGCGCCAGCAGCCATGATGACCTTGCAGGGGGAGATACGCAGTATTTT,TRBV4-1,TRBD1,NA,TRBJ2-3
CAWSASGNQPQHF,TGTGCCTGGAGTGCGAGTGGCAATCAGCCCCAGCATTTT,TRBV30,NA,few,TRBJ1-5
CASSSPTSGRGEQYF,TGTGCCAGCAGTTCCCCGACTAGCGGGAGAGGCGAGCAGTACTTC,TRBV28,TRBD2,NA,TRBJ2-7
CASSLGQGAQYTEAFF,TGCGCCAGCAGCCTCGGACAGGGGGCCCAGTACACTGAAGCTTTCTTT,TRBV4-1,TRBD1,NA,TRBJ1-1
CASSVGAGENTGELFF,TGTGCCAGCAGCGTAGGGGCAGGAGAAAACACCGGGGAGCTGTTTTTT,TRBV9,NA,few,TRBJ2-2
CASSPDRYEAFF,TGTGCCAGCAGCCCTGACAGGTATGAAGCTTTCTTT,TRBV7-2,NA,once,TRBJ1-1
CATSGSGGATDTQYF,TGTGCCACCAGTGGGAGCGGGGGGGCCACAGATACGCAGTATTTT,TRBV24-1,TRBD2,NA,TRBJ2-3
CASSLAGVPGNEQFF,TGTGCCAGCAGTCTAGCGGGAGTGCCGGGCAATGAGCAGTTCTTC,TRBV28,TRBD2,NA,TRBJ2-1
CASSLIVGSRVQETQYF,TGTGCCAGCAGTTTAATAGTGGGTTCAAGGGTTCAAGAGACCCAGTACTTC,TRBV28,NA,once,TRBJ2-5
CASNSGRFHGELFF,TGTGCCAGTAATAGCGGGAGGTTTCACGGGGAGCTGTTTTTT,TRBV28,TRBD2,once,TRBJ2-2
CASSRKPLAGGWSTDTQYF,TGTGCCAGCAGCCGAAAGCCCCTAGCGGGGGGGTGGAGCACAGATACGCAGTATTTT,TRBV3-1/TRBV3-2,TRBD2,NA,TRBJ2-3
CASSEETTAQHF,TGTGCCAGCAGTGAGGAGACGACTGCCCAGCATTTT,TRBV2,NA,NA,TRBJ1-5
CASSVGGRARPNEKLFF,TGTGCCAGCAGCGTCGGTGGTAGGGCGAGACCTAATGAAAAACTGTTTTTT,TRBV9,NA,NA,TRBJ1-4
CASSLPSDTQYF,TGTGCCAGCAGTTTACCCTCAGATACGCAGTATTTT,TRBV6-2/TRBV6-3,NA,many,TRBJ2-3
CASSRDIREPGVAKNIQYF,TGTGCCAGCAGCCGCGACATCCGGGAGCCCGGAGTAGCCAAAAACATTCAGTACTTC,TRBV7-8,NA,NA,TRBJ2-4
CASSEIQGAGSYEQYF,TGTGCCAGCTCAGAAATACAGGGGGCGGGTTCCTACGAGCAGTACTTC,TRBV18,TRBD1,NA,TRBJ2-7
CASSVVQGEGYTF,TGTGCCAGCAGCGTAGTGCAGGGCGAGGGCTACACCTTC,TRBV9,NA,NA,TRBJ1-2
CASSPGERGVSNYGYTF,TGTGCCAGCTCACCAGGCGAAAGGGGGGTTTCTAACTATGGCTACACCTTC,TRBV18,NA,NA,TRBJ1-2
CASSYWGDIYNEQFF,TGTGCCAGCAGTTACTGGGGGGACATCTACAATGAGCAGTTCTTC,TRBV6-2/TRBV6-3,NA,NA,TRBJ2-1
CASSYEVAERTDTQYF,TGTGCCAGCAGTTACGAGGTAGCGGAACGCACAGATACGCAGTATTTT,TRBV6-2/TRBV6-3,NA,NA,TRBJ2-3
CASLQGYEQYF,TGTGCCAGCTTACAGGGCTACGAGCAGTACTTC,TRBV25-1,NA,NA,TRBJ2-7
CSGCEGTGLYNEQFF,TGCAGCGGATGCGAGGGGACAGGTCTTTACAATGAGCAGTTCTTC,TRBV29-1,TRBD1,many,TRBJ2-1
CASSLARTGTINSPLHF,TGTGCCAGCAGCCTGGCCCGGACAGGGACGATTAATTCACCCCTCCACTTT,TRBV28,TRBD1,few,TRBJ1-6
CASSLGDGNQPQHF,TGTGCCAGCAGCTTAGGGGACGGCAATCAGCCCCAGCATTTT,TRBV7-6,NA,few,TRBJ1-5
CASSLKGSSYNEQFF,TGTGCCAGCAGCTTGAAGGGGAGCTCCTACAATGAGCAGTTCTTC,TRBV7-9,NA,NA,TRBJ2-1
CASSLGQGGYEQYF,TGTGCCAGCAGCCTGGGGCAGGGAGGGTACGAGCAGTACTTC,TRBV27,TRBD2,NA,TRBJ2-7
CASSLAAGETYNSPLHF,TGTGCCAGCAGCTTAGCGGCCGGGGAAACCTATAATTCACCCCTCCACTTT,TRBV7-9,NA,medium-sized,TRBJ1-6